This entry concerns a single T cell receptor (beta chain). Its specificity is not known. A read error is likely, as this CDR3 ends without the conserved phenylalanine or tryptophan. This sample was taken from a study of blood T cells in healthy people across ages. The germline V gene encodes CDR1 SGHRS and CDR2 YFSETQ. The length of the CDR3 is 14 residues. The germline V and J ends were trimmed by 2 bases and 8 bases, with 14 bases remaining between them. For the second PCR, which ran for about 6 to 11 cycles, a sample-barcoded 5' primer and a J-beta primer mix were used. Via MiXCR, TCRdb re-called the 5' RACE reads, giving one row per CDR3 protein. The profile shows about 510,000 distinct CDR3 sequences, about 26% of them singletons. Whole-study findings and limits: From one million sequenced T cells, diversity estimates were lower bounds.

These data were likewise used in another study, on T cells of mothers and their children.

The rearrangement joins TRBV5-1 to TRBJ2-4, with D possibly TRBD1 on 7 matching bases. This TCR came from a boy aged 2 to 9 in good health. The sequenced sample consisted of blood. DNA of the CDR3: TGCGCCAGCAGCTTCCAGGGGGGCGGGGACATTCAGTACTCC. It specifies CASSFQGGGDIQYS.